Each of the 18 T cell receptor beta chains below was sequenced from the same sample in a study of cytomegalovirus exposure and HLA in healthy donors. Primers for the PCR totalled 60 Vbeta and 13 Jbeta. Sequenced by immunoSEQ multiplex PCR; TCRdb stores in-frame clones only, minus some. The sample includes approximately 110,000 clones, around two thirds of them seen just once. The sample comprised PBMCs. The receptor source for this set is a woman aged 35 to 49 in good health and CMV-seropositive.

V usage is TRBV5-6 and J usage is TRBJ2-1, with unresolved D. Trimming removed 4 bases from V and 6 bases from J, with 11 bases in between. The CDR3 runs to 13 residues. Germline assignment: CDR1 SGHDT and CDR2 YYEEEE. Here the CDR3 DNA reads TGTGCCAGCAGCCCAGATCCGGGCAATGAGCAGTTCTTC. Amino acid sequence: CASSPDPGNEQFF.

The chain joins TRBV9 to TRBJ2-3; possibly TRBD2 for D (5 bases). This CDR3 has 15 amino acids. The germline gives CDR1 SGDLS, CDR2 YYNGEE. The V end lost 2 bases, the J end lost 9 bases, and 19 bases lay between the germline ends. CDR3 sequence reads: CASSVAGGGLRTQYF. The CDR3 coding sequence is TGTGCCAGCAGCGTTGCGGGCGGTGGGTTGCGGACGCAGTATTTT.

The V call is TRBV29-1, the J call TRBJ1-2; unclear D gene. This CDR3 is built from 14 residues. V gave up 4 bases and J gave up 8 bases, with 20 bases separating them. Looked up from germline, CDR1 is SQVTM and CDR2 is ANQGSEA. CDR3 in amino acids: CSVVMSQPGEGYTF. CDR3 nucleotide sequence: TGCAGCGTTGTAATGAGTCAGCCCGGGGAAGGCTACACCTTC.

This chain links TRBV18 with TRBJ2-5; D is possibly TRBD1 (6 bases). Trimming removed 5 bases from V and 13 bases from J, with 17 bases in between. This CDR3 region has 12 residues. Germline V gene sequence: CDR1 KGHSH, CDR2 LQKENI. This CDR3 is CASSSDRRWSYF. The CDR3 bases are TGTGCCAGCTCATCTGACAGGCGTTGGTCGTACTTC.

In this sample, this clone turned up once. J is TRBJ2-5 and V is TRBV5-1, with 9 nucleotides matching TRBD1. V lost 1 base, J lost 5 bases, and 6 bases stayed unmatched. The CDR3 length is 15 residues. Germline V lookup: CDR1 SGHRS, CDR2 YFSETQ. CDR3 coding DNA: TGCGCCAGCAGCTTGAACACAGGGGGCGAGGAGACCCAGTACTTC. This sequence encodes CASSLNTGGEETQYF.

J is TRBJ1-2 and V is TRBV6-6; D is perhaps TRBD1 (6 bases). The CDR3 length is 14 residues. Looked up from germline, CDR1 is MNHNY and CDR2 is SVGAGI (reference sequence). Trimming removed 2 bases at V and 4 bases at J, with 11 bases between. The CDR3 here is CASSYRTASYGYTF. CDR3 DNA sequence: TGTGCCAGCAGTTACCGGACAGCGTCCTATGGCTACACCTTC.

A single count supports this clone. Other DNA sequences in the same sample also yield this CDR3. The chain couples TRBV5-4 to TRBJ2-7; 11 bases fit TRBD2. The germline CDR1 and CDR2 sequences are SGHNT and YYREEE (reference sequence). The CDR3 consists of 15 residues. Trimming removed 4 bases from V and 2 bases from J; junction bases left unmatched: 5. CDR3 DNA sequence: TGTGCCAGCAGCCGCGGGACTAGCGGAACCTACGAGCAGTACTTC. Its translation is CASSRGTSGTYEQYF.

The chain links TRBV4-3 to TRBJ2-7; 8 positions match TRBD2. V dropped 0 bases and J dropped 6; count of bases not matched to a gene: 10. Germline V gene data show CDR1 as LGHNA and CDR2 as YSLEER. The CDR3 consists of 16 residues. The CDR3 nucleotides read TGCGCCAGCAGCCAAGATGATCGCGGGGGGCCATCCGAGCAGTACTTC. Its protein is CASSQDDRGGPSEQYF.

The chain joins TRBV6-5 to TRBJ2-1; TRBD2 aligns across 7 bases. V lost 5 bases to trimming and J lost 10 bases; unmatched junction nucleotides: 11. The CDR3 consists of 14 residues. Germline assignment: CDR1 MNHEY and CDR2 SVGAGI. The CDR3 DNA sequence: TGTGCCAGCAGTGCATGGGACTACTCGACCGAGCAGTTCTTC. Amino acids: CASSAWDYSTEQFF.

Turning to this clone: Other DNA sequences within the sample encode an identical CDR3. J is TRBJ1-5 and V is TRBV27; D gene uncertain. The CDR3 is made up of 14 amino acids. V shed 3 bases and J shed 0 bases, with 6 bases lying between them. Germline V gives CDR1 MNHEY, CDR2 SMNVEV (reference sequence). CDR3 residues: CASSFSYSNQPQHF. The CDR3 DNA is TGTGCCAGCAGTTTTTCCTATAGCAATCAGCCCCAGCATTTT.

This CDR3 reads CASSPGQAHTF. The CDR3 coding sequence is TGTGCCAGCAGCCCCGGACAGGCCCACACCTTC. The rearrangement uses TRBV7-9 and TRBJ1-2, with TRBD1 identical over 7 bases. Germline loops: CDR1 SEHNR, CDR2 FQNEAQ (reference sequence). Unmatched junction bases numbered 6, after V lost 5 bases and J lost 12 bases. There are 11 residues in the CDR3.

The chain recombines TRBV10-3 with TRBJ1-6; 7 bases match TRBD1. The CDR3 consists of 17 residues. Germline loops: CDR1 ENHRY, CDR2 SYGVKD. With V trimmed by 10 bases and J by 0 bases, 12 bases remained unmatched. CDR3 region: CATRSGTADSYNSPLHF. DNA of the CDR3: TGTGCCACGAGATCCGGGACAGCAGACTCCTATAATTCACCCCTCCACTTT.

The J gene is TRBJ1-1, the V gene TRBV7-2; maybe TRBD1 (6 bases). This CDR3 spans 15 amino acids. Looked up from germline, CDR1 is SGHTA and CDR2 is FQGNSA. The V end was cut by 4 bases, the J end by 4 bases, with 16 bases between. This CDR3 reads CASSSLQGIGTEAFF. The CDR3 DNA follows: TGTGCCAGCAGCTCCCTCCAGGGGATCGGCACTGAAGCTTTCTTT.

The rearrangement joins TRBV18 to TRBJ2-3, with D uncertain. Deletions cut 3 bases from V and 6 bases from J, with 4 bases between. The CDR3 consists of 11 residues. Looked up from germline, CDR1 is KGHSH and CDR2 is LQKENI. The CDR3 spells CASSPSDTQYF. CDR3 DNA: TGTGCCAGCTCACCTTCTGATACGCAGTATTTT.

The chain uses TRBV29-1 and TRBJ2-5, with TRBD1 matching 9 bases. The J segment lost 4 bases and the V segment lost 7 bases, leaving 7 bases of the junction unmatched. The germline CDR1 and CDR2 sequences are SQVTM and ANQGSEA. CDR3 size: 13 residues. DNA of the CDR3: TGCAGCGCGGGGACAGGGTTAGGAGAGACCCAGTACTTC. Translating gives CSAGTGLGETQYF.

V is TRBV2 and J is TRBJ2-1, with 14 bases matching TRBD2. With V trimmed by 5 bases and J by 5 bases, 5 bases remained unmatched. This CDR3 region has 16 residues. Germline assignment: CDR1 SNHLY and CDR2 FYNNEI. CDR3 amino acids: CASSPGLAGGNNEQFF. DNA of the CDR3: TGTGCCAGCAGTCCTGGACTAGCGGGGGGTAACAATGAGCAGTTCTTC.

This chain connects TRBV11-3 to TRBJ1-1; no clear D gene. The CDR3 length is 13 residues. Germline values: CDR1 SGHNT, CDR2 YENEEA. The V end was cut by 0 bases, the J end by 3 bases, with 5 bases between. CDR3 DNA sequence: TGTGCCAGCAGCTTAGATCCCGACACTGAAGCTTTCTTT. This translates into CASSLDPDTEAFF.

J is TRBJ2-3 and V is TRBV7-9; perhaps TRBD1 as D (5 bases). Trimming took 5 bases from V and 3 from J, leaving 15 bases between them. The CDR3 extends over 15 amino acids. Per the germline V gene, CDR1 is SEHNR and CDR2 is FQNEAQ (reference sequence). CDR3 coding DNA: TGTGCCAGCAGCCTTCTACGGACAAGGACAGATACGCAGTATTTT. This sequence encodes CASSLLRTRTDTQYF.